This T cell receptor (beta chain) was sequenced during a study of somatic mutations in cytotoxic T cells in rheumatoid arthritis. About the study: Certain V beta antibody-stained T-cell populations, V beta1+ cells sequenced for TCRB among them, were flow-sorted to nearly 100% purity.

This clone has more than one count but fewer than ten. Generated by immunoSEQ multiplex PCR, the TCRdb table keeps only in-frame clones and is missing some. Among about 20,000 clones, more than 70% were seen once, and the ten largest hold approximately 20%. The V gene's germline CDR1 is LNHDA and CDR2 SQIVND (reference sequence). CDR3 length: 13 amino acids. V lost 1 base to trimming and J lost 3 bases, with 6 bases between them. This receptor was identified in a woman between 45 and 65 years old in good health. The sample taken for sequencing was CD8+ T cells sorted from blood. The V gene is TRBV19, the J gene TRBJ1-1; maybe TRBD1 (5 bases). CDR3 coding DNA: TGTGCCAGTAGTATAGTAGGGGACACTGAAGCTTTCTTT. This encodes CASSIVGDTEAFF.